Below are 13 T cell receptor beta chains sequenced from a single sample in a study of blood T cell repertoires in COVID-19. Profiling relied on immunoSEQ multiplex PCR, and the TCRdb table lists in-frame clones only, not all of them. Of about 140,000 clones listed, about 83% are singletons. Specimen: peripheral blood. These receptors came from a man aged 50-60 years with acute or convalescent COVID-19.

The chain uses TRBV3-1 (or the pseudogene TRBV3-2) and TRBJ1-1, with 7 nucleotides matching TRBD1. Germline V CDR1 and CDR2: LGHDT, YNNKEL (reference sequence). The V segment lost 1 base and the J segment 1 base; nucleotides outside the gene matches: 9. The CDR3 contains 17 residues. The CDR3 spells CASSQASGGSWNTEAFF. The CDR3 bases are TGTGCCAGCAGCCAAGCATCAGGGGGTTCATGGAACACTGAAGCTTTCTTT.

This clone occurred a few times. This CDR3 is also generated by other DNA sequences in the sample. The chain couples TRBV18 to TRBJ1-3, with 7 bases that match TRBD1. Germline CDR1 reads KGHSH; CDR2 reads LQKENI. There are 14 residues in the CDR3. V lost 4 bases to trimming and J lost 4 bases; unmatched junction nucleotides: 4. CDR3 loop: CASSLPGQGNTIYF. CDR3 nucleotides: TGTGCCAGCTCACTACCGGGACAGGGAAACACCATATATTTT.

This sequence joins TRBV30 and TRBJ2-1; 9 bases agree with TRBD2. This CDR3 comprises 14 residues. CDR1 and CDR2 from the germline V gene are GTSNPN and SVGIG (reference sequence). The trim removed 3 bases at V and 4 bases at J, leaving 4 bases unmatched. The CDR3 here is CAWRLAGSYNEQFF. CDR3 DNA: TGTGCCTGGAGGCTAGCGGGGTCATACAATGAGCAGTTCTTC. Based on the CDR3 plus reference TRBV30 and TRBJ2-1, the full variable domain is SQTIHQWPATLVQPVGSPLSLECTVEGTSNPNLYWYRQAAGRGLQLLFYSVGIGQISSEVPQNLSASRPQDRQFILSSKKLLLSDSGFYLCAWRLAGSYNEQFFGPGTRLTVL.

The CDR3, as DNA: TGCGCCAGCAGCTTGGGGCAGTACAATGAGCAGTTCTTC. Translating gives CASSLGQYNEQFF. This chain joins TRBV5-1 and TRBJ2-1; no clear D. CDR1 SGHRS and CDR2 YFSETQ come from the germline V gene. Trimming removed 0 bases from V and 4 bases from J, with 5 bases in between. The CDR3 has 13 amino acids.

This clone came up a few times. The chain couples TRBV29-1 to TRBJ2-5; 7 nucleotides align to TRBD2. Germline assignment: CDR1 SQVTM and CDR2 ANQGSEA. V dropped 4 bases and J dropped 5; count of bases not matched to a gene: 4. The CDR3 runs to 12 residues. CDR3 in DNA: TGCAGCGTTGTAAGCGGGGACGAGACCCAGTACTTC. This sequence encodes CSVVSGDETQYF.

The chain couples TRBV30 to TRBJ2-1; 8 nucleotides align to TRBD1. CDR1 is GTSNPN and CDR2 is SVGIG in the germline V gene (reference sequence). The CDR3 is made up of 14 amino acids. J lost 6 bases, V lost 2 bases, and 6 bases had no gene match. CDR3 DNA sequence: TGTGCCTGGAGTTGGACAGGGCGGGGCAATGAGCAGTTCTTC. Translation: CAWSWTGRGNEQFF.

The CDR3 coding sequence is TGTGCCAGCAGCATACGACAGGGGGCCGGCACAGATACGCAGTATTTT. It yields the protein CASSIRQGAGTDTQYF. This chain joins TRBV5-8 and TRBJ2-3, with 10 bases that match TRBD1. This CDR3 spans 16 amino acids. V trimming: 4 bases; J trimming: 1 base; junction bases outside the gene matches: 6. From germline, CDR1 is SGHTS and CDR2 YDEGEE.

This rearrangement joins TRBV24-1 to TRBJ2-3; TRBD2 matches at 13 bases. This CDR3 spans 16 amino acids. CDR1 KGHDR and CDR2 SFDVKD come from the germline V gene. The junction had 6 bases not matched to a gene; V was cut back by 4 bases and J by 6 bases. The CDR3: CATSDQTSGGFDTQYF. CDR3 sequence (DNA): TGTGCCACCAGTGACCAGACTAGCGGGGGGTTTGATACGCAGTATTTT.

This clone was seen just once. J is TRBJ1-6 and V is TRBV3-1 (or the pseudogene TRBV3-2); no firm D call. The V end lost 0 bases, the J end lost 6 bases, and 6 bases lay between the germline ends. The CDR3 runs to 14 residues. Germline-derived CDR1 and CDR2 are LGHDT and YNNKEL (reference sequence). DNA of the CDR3: TGTGCCAGCAGCCAAGAGGGCTTTAATTCACCCCTCCACTTT. It yields the protein CASSQEGFNSPLHF.

The chain uses TRBV20-1 and TRBJ1-2; D remains ambiguous. CDR1 is DFQATT, CDR2 SNEGSKA, per germline (reference sequence). This CDR3 region has 11 residues. V dropped 1 base and J dropped 5 bases, with 5 bases sitting between them. In DNA form, the CDR3 reads TGCAGTGCTAGAGTCCTATATGGCTACACCTTC. Its translation: CSARVLYGYTF.

The chain carries TRBV24-1 and TRBJ2-5, with 8 bases matching TRBD2. This CDR3 is 16 amino acids long. J was trimmed by 5 bases and V by 5 bases; bases with no gene match: 12. CDR1 is KGHDR, CDR2 SFDVKD, per germline. As DNA, the CDR3 is TGTGCCACCAGTGGCCCGGGGCCGGGAGGGCAGGAGACCCAGTACTTC. It codes for CATSGPGPGGQETQYF.

This clone has at least ten counts. The chain combines TRBV21-1 with TRBJ2-2; no check of the table's D call, TRBD1, against the DNA was made. TRBV21-1 is a pseudogene locus. The CDR3 has 16 amino acids. The CDR3 DNA is TGTGCCACCAACATCGAGGACAGGGGAAGCACCGGGGAGCTGTTTTTT. The encoded protein is CATNIEDRGSTGELFF.

The chain has TRBV5-1 and TRBJ2-5; TRBD2 is a possible D gene (5 bases). This CDR3 comprises 16 residues. V was clipped by 0 bases and J by 0 bases, with 12 bases between them. CDR1 SGHRS and CDR2 YFSETQ come from the germline V gene. This CDR3 is CASSLGASWYQETQYF. In DNA, the CDR3 is TGCGCCAGCAGCTTGGGGGCTAGCTGGTACCAAGAGACCCAGTACTTC.